This T cell receptor beta chain was identified in a study of CXCR3-negative and CXCR3-positive naive CD8 T cells. Naive CD8+ T cells had a CD45RO-CCR7+CD27+CD95- phenotype. As regards this clonotype: As yet, its antigen is unknown.

Libraries were UMI-labeled 5' RACE TRB cDNA. TCRdb reprocessed the 5' RACE reads, keeping one entry per CDR3 protein, no DNA. Here the sample table reports fewer than 50,000 distinct CDR3 sequences. Germline V gene data show CDR1 as SQVTM and CDR2 as ANQGSEA. The CDR3 runs 12 residues. Findings of the study overall: It was found that naive subsets had comparable surface CD5, and TCR strength was inferred from TRB CDR3 properties.

This receptor was obtained from a human donor in good health. Some clones in this sample may be carry-over from other donors' samples. J is TRBJ2-7 and V is TRBV29-1. The material sequenced was naive CXCR3- CD8+ T cells from blood. Noted subset: CD45RO-CCR7+CD27+CD95- naive CD8+ T cells lacking CXCR3 (TNR3-). The CDR3 spells CSVADGSYEQYF.